The entry below gives a single TCR beta chain sequence along with its context. The antigen it recognizes is unknown. No quality values exist for individual bases; no much larger clone is one base distant. Preparation of the library involved the immunoSEQ multiplex PCR assay. On the authors' methods: To diagnose cytomegalovirus status from the catalog of TCR beta chain sequences, a statistical classification framework was built. TCRdb mirrors the immuneACCESS table, restricted to in-frame sequences. Some clones are absent from its copies; in checked studies, under half trace to an unresolved V gene, and the reason for the others is unknown. V and J calls and clone size follow that table, whereas D and trimming were derived from the DNA. Counted in this sample were 110,000 or so clones; 70% to 85% of them appeared once. The top ten clones comprise more than 2.5% of the sample. Separate from the approximately 730-subject first cohort, the validation cohort of about 130 subjects was the group to which the donors belonged.

Based on the germline V gene, the CDR1 and CDR2 sequences are SNHLY and FYNNEI. From the cysteine through the phenylalanine, the CDR3 covers 14 amino acids. Only the CDR3 DNA stays, 42 bases, in frame from base 1. V sheds 6 bases and J sheds 12 bases, leaving 21 bases between their ends. This sample was included in a study of cytomegalovirus exposure and HLA in healthy donors (dated by TCRdb to about 2017). Looking at the study overall: A later analysis indicated that the 100 to 150 validation repertoires were generated on the platform also employed for the approximately 670 repertoires of the first cohort. A separate validation cohort of roughly 130 different subjects was used in addition to the approximately 670-subject first cohort. To predict cytomegalovirus infection status, the study brought together high-throughput TCR immunosequencing, statistical association of individual TCRs with disease status, and machine learning. The study aimed to test whether signatures of past pathogen exposure could be identified by cataloging public T cell receptors. What the study reported, not specific to this receptor: It was suggested by the authors that the approach could potentially be generalized to other disease states and immunological phenotypes. A later analysis had no HLA typing for the validation cohort, so co-occurrence there was scored across all 130 or so repertoires. In vitro tests confirmed that a few of the cytomegalovirus-associated TCR beta chains recognize cytomegalovirus antigens. Most TCR sequences were observed very rarely across donors, whereas some public TCRs were present in many individuals. The study gave a list of about 160 TCR beta chains associated with cytomegalovirus. In both the original and validation cohorts, the classifier was reported to diagnose cytomegalovirus status with high specificity and sensitivity. A later analysis found that TCRs clustered in the first cohort also tended to co-occur in the 100 to 150 validation repertoires, with more than 90% of cluster scores above 0.

The chain was built from TRBV2 and TRBJ2-1; matching of 7 bases hints at TRBD2 as the D gene. The sample taken for sequencing was PBMCs. The source of this sequence is a young woman in good health and CMV-seronegative. The DNA sequence reads TGTGCCAGCAGCCCGGACAGACCGACTAGCTGGCAGTTCTTC. Its protein product is CASSPDRPTSWQFF.